This TCR beta chain came from a study of cytomegalovirus exposure and HLA in healthy donors. Here immunoSEQ multiplex PCR was the method, and the copy in TCRdb shows in-frame clones only, minus some. The repertoire includes more than 60,000 clones, about 89% of them detected once, and roughly 1.8% sits in the top ten. On this clone itself: As yet, its antigen is unknown.

Among the approximately 110 subjects of the validation cohort, separate from the 666-subject first cohort, were the donors. This CDR3 is built from 16 residues. CDR1 and CDR2 from the germline V gene are SGHDN and FVKESK. V was pared by 2 bases and J by 6 bases, with 11 bases of the junction left unmatched. Study-wide points: The classifier was said to identify cytomegalovirus status with high specificity and sensitivity. The authors listed 150 to 200 TCR beta chains as cytomegalovirus-associated. Subsequent analysis showed first-cohort TCR clusters tending to co-occur in roughly 130 validation repertoires.

This clonotype was sampled from a woman between 18 and 29 years old in good health and CMV-seronegative. The chain employs TRBV14 and TRBJ1-2; TRBD1 matches 8 bases. Input material: PBMCs. The CDR3 bases are TGTGCCAGCAGCCAACCTTGGACAGGGATTGATGATGGCTACACCTTC. Its translation is CASSQPWTGIDDGYTF.